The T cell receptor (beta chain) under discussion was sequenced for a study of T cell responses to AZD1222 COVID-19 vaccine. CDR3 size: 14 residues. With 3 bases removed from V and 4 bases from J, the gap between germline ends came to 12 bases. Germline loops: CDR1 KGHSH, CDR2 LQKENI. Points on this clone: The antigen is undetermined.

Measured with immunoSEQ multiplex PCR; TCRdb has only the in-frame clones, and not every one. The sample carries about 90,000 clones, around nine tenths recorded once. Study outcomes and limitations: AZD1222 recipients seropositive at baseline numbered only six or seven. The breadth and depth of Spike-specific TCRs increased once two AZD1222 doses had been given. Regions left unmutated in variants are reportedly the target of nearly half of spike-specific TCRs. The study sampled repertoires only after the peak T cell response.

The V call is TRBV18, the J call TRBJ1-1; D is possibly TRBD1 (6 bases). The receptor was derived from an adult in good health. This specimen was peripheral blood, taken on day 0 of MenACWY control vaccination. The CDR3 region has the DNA TGTGCCAGCTCACCTTACAGGGAGAGCACTGAAGCTTTCTTT. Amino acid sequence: CASSPYRESTEAFF. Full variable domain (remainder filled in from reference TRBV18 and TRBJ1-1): NAGVMQNPRHLVRRRGQEARLRCSPMKGHSHVYWYRQLPEEGLKFMVYLQKENIIDESGMPKERFSAEFPKEGPSILRIQQVVRGDSAAYFCASSPYRESTEAFFGQGTRLTVV.